These 20 T cell receptor beta chains originate from one sample sequenced in a study of T cell responses to AZD1222 COVID-19 vaccine. TCRdb keeps only in-frame clones here, not all; method: immunoSEQ multiplex PCR. In the table there are 140,000 to 150,000 clones, roughly 90% of which are singletons. Sequencing was performed on peripheral blood, taken 28 days after the second AZD1222 dose. The origin of the receptors is an adult who received the AZD1222 COVID-19 vaccine.

V is TRBV7-2 and J is TRBJ2-1; 7 nucleotides line up with TRBD2. Germline V gene lookup returns CDR1 SGHTA and CDR2 FQGNSA. V lost 3 bases, J lost 6 bases, and 5 bases stayed unmatched. The CDR3 consists of 14 residues. The CDR3 region has the DNA TGTGCCAGCAGCTTCTCCGGGACTACCAATGAGCAGTTCTTC. Amino acid sequence: CASSFSGTTNEQFF. The entire variable domain, with the rest obtained from reference TRBV7-2 and TRBJ2-1, is as follows: GAGVSQSPSNKVTEKGKDVELRCDPISGHTALYWYRQSLGQGLEFLIYFQGNSAPDKSGLPSDRFSAERTGGSVSTLTIQRTQQEDSAVYLCASSFSGTTNEQFFGPGTRLTVL.

This chain uses TRBV7-9 with TRBJ1-3; unclear D gene. This CDR3 contains 17 residues. V was cut by 0 bases and J by 0 bases, with 12 bases left in between. Germline lookup yields CDR1 SEHNR and CDR2 FQNEAQ (reference sequence). CDR3 bases: TGTGCCAGCAGCTTAGCGTTACAGCACAGCTCTGGAAACACCATATATTTT. It encodes CASSLALQHSSGNTIYF.

J is TRBJ1-1 and V is TRBV28, with a possible D match to TRBD1 (5 bases). V gave up 8 bases and J gave up 3 bases, with 13 bases separating them. The CDR3 has 13 amino acids. Germline V lookup: CDR1 MDHEN, CDR2 SYDVKM. CDR3 DNA: TGTGCCAGCCAGGGACCGATGGACACTGAAGCTTTCTTT. Its translation: CASQGPMDTEAFF.

The rearrangement joins TRBV28 to TRBJ2-7; maybe TRBD1 (5 bases). Trimming took off 5 bases at V and 1 base at J, with 12 bases between the two ends. The CDR3 extends over 14 amino acids. The germline CDR1 and CDR2 sequences are MDHEN and SYDVKM. The CDR3 sequence: CASSRQPSSYEQYF. CDR3 DNA sequence: TGTGCCAGCAGTAGACAGCCCTCTTCCTACGAGCAGTACTTC.

The chain uses TRBV7-2 and TRBJ2-5; D not resolved. V was clipped by 3 bases and J by 5 bases, with 10 bases between them. This CDR3 has 13 amino acids. CDR1 is SGHTA, CDR2 FQGNSA, per germline. The CDR3 coding sequence is TGTGCCAGCAGCTTCGCCCTCGGGGAGACCCAGTACTTC. As protein: CASSFALGETQYF.

The chain couples TRBV28 to TRBJ2-7; either TRBD1 or TRBD2 may fit D (5 bases each). V lost 5 bases, J lost 4 bases, and 12 bases lay in between. Germline V CDR1 and CDR2: MDHEN, SYDVKM. The CDR3 runs to 13 residues. CDR3 nucleotides: TGTGCCAGCAGTCCCGGGACCCCTTACGAGCAGTACTTC. Amino acids: CASSPGTPYEQYF.

The rearrangement links TRBV10-3 to TRBJ2-1; D is uncertain. Per the germline V gene, CDR1 is ENHRY and CDR2 is SYGVKD. CDR3 length: 16 residues. V was pared by 0 bases and J by 3 bases, with 12 bases between. CDR3 bases: TGTGCCATCAGTGAGTCGGGCTCCTTGAACTACAATGAGCAGTTCTTC. It is translated as CAISESGSLNYNEQFF.

The sample holds a few counts of this clone. This chain connects TRBV6-9 to TRBJ2-7; tentative D call: TRBD1 (5 bases). Germline assignment: CDR1 MNHGY and CDR2 SVAAGI. V was trimmed by 2 bases and J by 9 bases, leaving 11 bases between them. This CDR3 has 12 amino acids. The CDR3 coding sequence is TGTGCCAGCAGTTATCCAGACCAGGGGCAGTACTTC. Translating it yields CASSYPDQGQYF.

V and J are TRBV28 and TRBJ1-5; weak D call: TRBD1 (5 bases). V lost 7 bases, J lost 5 bases, and 9 bases lay in between. CDR3 size: 12 residues. Germline loops: CDR1 MDHEN, CDR2 SYDVKM. The CDR3 coding sequence is TGTGCCAGCACCCTGACAGATCAGCCCCAGCATTTT. It encodes CASTLTDQPQHF.

The genes are TRBV28 and TRBJ1-5, with D perhaps TRBD1 (6 bases). The CDR3 length is 16 residues. Germline CDR1 MDHEN, CDR2 SYDVKM. Trimming shortened V by 2 bases and J by 6 bases, and 17 bases separated the two germline ends. The CDR3 region is CASSLPLDRRGQPQHF. The CDR3 DNA reads as TGTGCCAGCAGTTTACCCCTCGACAGGCGCGGTCAGCCCCAGCATTTT.

This clone showed up just once. J is TRBJ1-1 and V is TRBV2, with D perhaps matching TRBD1 (6 bases). The V end lost 6 bases, the J end lost 0 bases, and 11 bases lay between the germline ends. CDR3 size: 14 residues. Germline V gene sequence: CDR1 SNHLY, CDR2 FYNNEI. DNA for the CDR3: TGTGCCAGCAGACGACAGGAGATGAACACTGAAGCTTTCTTT. It is translated as CASRRQEMNTEAFF.

The rearrangement links TRBV9 to TRBJ2-3; D is undetermined. The V and J ends lost 0 bases and 4 bases respectively, with 9 bases between them. Germline assignment: CDR1 SGDLS and CDR2 YYNGEE. This CDR3 region has 14 residues. This CDR3 reads CASSVGPVADTQYF. Written as DNA, the CDR3 is TGTGCCAGCAGCGTAGGTCCAGTAGCAGATACGCAGTATTTT.

This chain uses TRBV28 with TRBJ1-2; TRBD1 aligns across 12 bases. CDR1 is MDHEN, CDR2 SYDVKM, per germline. The length of the CDR3 is 15 residues. V was clipped by 5 bases and J by 4 bases; unmatched bases: 5. The CDR3 is CASSASGQGAYGYTF. The CDR3 DNA sequence: TGTGCCAGCAGTGCATCGGGACAGGGGGCCTATGGCTACACCTTC.

This clone was detected a few times. The gene calls are TRBV11-3 and TRBJ2-5; no reliable D call. This CDR3 spans 13 amino acids. Germline CDR1 SGHNT, CDR2 YENEEA. The V end lost 2 bases, the J end lost 2 bases, and 6 bases lay between the germline ends. CDR3 loop: CASSLNGQETQYF. For the CDR3, the DNA is TGTGCCAGCAGCTTAAACGGGCAAGAGACCCAGTACTTC. Filled out from reference TRBV11-3 and TRBJ2-5, the complete variable domain reads EAGVVQSPRYKIIEKKQPVAFWCNPISGHNTLYWYLQNLGQGPELLIRYENEEAVDDSQLPKDRFSAERLKGVDSTLKIQPAELGDSAVYLCASSLNGQETQYFGPGTRLLVL.

This clone occurred once. The chain carries TRBV27 and TRBJ1-1; 10 positions match TRBD1. Germline loops: CDR1 MNHEY, CDR2 SMNVEV (reference sequence). The CDR3 covers 13 residues. Unmatched junction bases numbered 6, after V lost 3 bases and J lost 11 bases. The CDR3 loop reads CASSFPGQGRAFF. CDR3 coding DNA: TGTGCCAGCAGTTTCCCGGGACAGGGGAGGGCTTTCTTT.

The chain employs TRBV2 and TRBJ1-2; tentatively, D is TRBD1 (5 bases). Per germline, CDR1 SNHLY and CDR2 FYNNEI. This CDR3 is built from 13 residues. The ends were cut back, 5 bases at V and 5 bases at J, with 12 bases in the middle. This CDR3 reads CASSLGAGYGYTF. The DNA for the CDR3 is TGTGCCAGCAGTCTTGGGGCAGGGTATGGCTACACCTTC.

The chain carries TRBV27 and TRBJ2-1; TRBD2 aligns across 14 bases. V was pared by 8 bases and J by 10 bases, with 10 bases of the junction left unmatched. Germline V gene data show CDR1 as MNHEY and CDR2 as SMNVEV (reference sequence). The CDR3 has 15 amino acids. The CDR3 loop reads CASLGMGLAGVEQFF. The CDR3 DNA reads TGTGCCAGCCTTGGGATGGGACTAGCGGGGGTCGAGCAGTTCTTC.

The chain carries TRBV6-2 or TRBV6-3 and TRBJ2-1, with TRBD1 as a possible D gene (5 bases). CDR1 MNHEY and CDR2 SVGEGT come from the germline V gene. The length of the CDR3 is 13 residues. Trimming left V 0 bases short and J 13 bases short, with 13 bases between. The CDR3 reads CASSYSGPPVQFF. The DNA for the CDR3 is TGTGCCAGCAGTTACTCGGGGCCTCCCGTCCAGTTCTTC.

This clone is a singleton in its sample. J is TRBJ2-2 and V is TRBV7-3, with 11 bases that match TRBD2. The CDR3 sequence is 18 residues long. J was trimmed by 5 bases and V by 5 bases; bases with no gene match: 13. CDR1 SGHTA and CDR2 FQGTGA come from the germline V gene. The CDR3 DNA reads as TGTGCCAGCAGCCCTGGGGTAGCGGGAGGGCCCGGAACCGGGGAGCTGTTTTTT. Amino acids: CASSPGVAGGPGTGELFF.

This chain uses TRBV29-1 with TRBJ2-1, with no clear D. The CDR3 is 14 residues long. Germline CDR1 SQVTM, CDR2 ANQGSEA. V shed 3 bases and J shed 3 bases, with 12 bases lying between them. In DNA form, the CDR3 reads TGCAGCGTTGATAATCCCCTCCGCTACAATGAGCAGTTCTTC. As protein: CSVDNPLRYNEQFF.